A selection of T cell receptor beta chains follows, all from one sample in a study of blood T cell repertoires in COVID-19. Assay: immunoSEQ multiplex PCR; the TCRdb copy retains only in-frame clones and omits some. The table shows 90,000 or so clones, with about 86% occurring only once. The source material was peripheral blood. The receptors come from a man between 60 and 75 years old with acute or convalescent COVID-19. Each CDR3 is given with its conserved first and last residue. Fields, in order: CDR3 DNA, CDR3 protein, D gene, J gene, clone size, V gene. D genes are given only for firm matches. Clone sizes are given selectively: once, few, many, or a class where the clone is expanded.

TGTGCCAGCAGTTTAATGCAGGGGAACTACGAGCAGTACTTC	CASSLMQGNYEQYF	.	TRBJ2-7	.	TRBV27
TGTGCCAGCAGCTTAACCCGGGGGTCCTACAATGAGCAGTTCTTC	CASSLTRGSYNEQFF	.	TRBJ2-1	.	TRBV11-3
TGTGCCAGCAGCTTGGGTTCGGCGGTACAAGAGACCCAGTACTTC	CASSLGSAVQETQYF	.	TRBJ2-5	.	TRBV5-4
TGCGCCAGCAGGGGTATCAGGATCTACGAGCAGTACTTC	CASRGIRIYEQYF	.	TRBJ2-7	.	TRBV5-1
TGTGCCAGCAGTTACTCTAGCGGGAGTCCCTACGAGCAGTACTTC	CASSYSSGSPYEQYF	TRBD2	TRBJ2-7	.	TRBV6-5
TGTGCCAGCAAAGAACGAGGATTGGGTAGCGGGGAGCTGTTTTTT	CASKERGLGSGELFF	.	TRBJ2-2	.	TRBV27
TGTGCCATCACTCGGGAGGTAGGTCAGCCCCAGCATTTT	CAITREVGQPQHF	.	TRBJ1-5	.	TRBV10-3
TGCGCCAGCAGCTCCGGACAGGGCTATGGCTACACCTTC	CASSSGQGYGYTF	TRBD1	TRBJ1-2	few	TRBV5-1
TGTGCCAGCAGTTTACTGGGCAGCCAACCGCCCCAGCATTTT	CASSLLGSQPPQHF	.	TRBJ1-5	.	TRBV28
TGTGCCAGCAGTTCAGGGGGCGCGACTTTCTTT	CASSSGGATFF	TRBD1	TRBJ1-1	.	TRBV12-3/TRBV12-4
TGTGCCAGCAGTTCTCCCGGCTACACCTTC	CASSSPGYTF	.	TRBJ1-2	.	TRBV7-6
TGTGCCACCAGCCAGACTACGAGGGAGCAGTTCTTC	CATSQTTREQFF	.	TRBJ2-1	.	TRBV15
TGTGCCAGCAGTGACCGGGGTCGAGAGACCCAGTACTTC	CASSDRGRETQYF	.	TRBJ2-5	.	TRBV2
TGTGCCAGCAGCCGCAGCGGGAGGGCTGGCGAGCAGTACTTC	CASSRSGRAGEQYF	TRBD2	TRBJ2-7	.	TRBV7-2